This TCR beta chain came from a study of blood T cell repertoires in COVID-19 (TCRdb year 2020). Broadly, across the study: The collaborator samples originated in the United States, Italy and Spain and spanned the acute and convalescent phases of COVID-19. The prospective study material was composed of cDNA or gDNA derived from T cells, B-cell-depleted T cells, or PBMCs. Deeply sampled blood TCRbeta repertoires from subjects exposed to, actively infected with, or recovered from COVID-19 were included in the dataset. The repertoires were released in a freely available public database meant as a resource for research on the immune response to SARS-CoV-2. The samples were drawn from two sources: the first 160 participants of the ongoing ImmuneRACE study, and fewer than 1,500 subjects contributed by 6 global collaborators. A de-identified subject ID, COVID-19 status, age in years and sex were almost always included in the sample metadata. HLA class I and class II types, where available, came from metadata supplied by the sample provider rather than from assay-based typing.

The full study reports these points: How much clinical and demographic metadata was included differed by source and by participant, and the metadata was provided uncurated.

Of note for this clone: This clone's antigen is unknown. Base-call qualities are not available, and no considerably larger clone is one nucleotide away.

Reading the germline V gene gives CDR1 SGHAT and CDR2 FQNNGV. Taken from cysteine to phenylalanine, the CDR3 has 16 residues. Only the CDR3 part of the read is kept: 48 bases, read in frame from the first base. Germline trimming: 2 bases from V, 0 bases from J; junction bases outside gene matches: 6. In Seattle, one collaborating source enrolled patients while the infection was active and tracked those patients longitudinally over the course of disease. The collaborating institutions used their own protocols to collect whole blood in K2EDTA tubes. For TCRbeta analysis, collaborator samples were shipped as frozen whole blood, as isolated PBMCs, or as DNA extracted from either sample type. TCRbeta CDR3 regions were amplified from genomic DNA using the immunoSEQ Assay, a bias-controlled multiplex PCR. Per the source publication's procedure: Nucleated cell counts per sample were estimated from amplification of reference gene primers within the assay. To quantify the absolute abundance of each unique TCRbeta CDR3 rearrangement, sequence reads were collapsed and filtered. For each sample, productive Simpson clonality was calculated as the square root of Simpson's diversity index over productive rearrangements. TCRdb retrieved this table from immuneACCESS and kept in-frame rearrangements only. Not all clones are present; in checked studies, unresolved V genes account for under half, and no reason is known for the remainder. Clone size and the V and J calls come from that table; the DNA yielded D and trimming. The sample data list just over 250,000 clones, and roughly 88% of these were observed just once. The ten largest clones add up to roughly a tenth of the sample.

This clonotype was sampled from a woman between 65 and 79 years old with COVID-19, enrolled during active disease. Recombination joined TRBV11-2 with TRBJ1-2, and TRBD1 aligns with 7 junction nucleotides. Specimen: peripheral blood. The CDR3 region reads CASSLFGDSSNYGYTF. At the DNA level, the sequence is TGTGCCAGCAGCTTATTTGGGGACAGTTCTAACTATGGCTACACCTTC.